These 3 T cell receptor beta chains share one sample of origin, sequenced in a study of blood T cells in healthy people across ages (dated by TCRdb to 2015 to 2017). The library was built by means of 5' RACE. The sample was run on an Illumina HiSeq 2500. A second about 7 to 12 cycle PCR used a sample-barcoded 5' primer and a J-beta primer mix. TCRdb itself trimmed the public reads at Q25 with fastp, ran MiXCR and retained productive beta chains. One record per CDR3 amino acid sequence lists the most common genes and DNA. In this sample the table shows approximately 1.5 million distinct CDR3 sequences, approximately 43% of which occur a single time. 4% of the sample is held by the ten biggest clonotypes. Sequenced: blood. The receptors were sampled from a young woman in good health.

V is TRBV20-1 and J is TRBJ2-7; 7 bases agree with TRBD2. CDR1 and CDR2 (germline): DFQATT, SNEGSKA (reference sequence). The CDR3 extends over 13 amino acids. The trim removed 3 bases at V and 0 bases at J, leaving 2 bases unmatched. CDR3 residues: CSASPSGSYEQYF. The CDR3 bases are TGCAGTGCTAGCCCTAGCGGCTCCTACGAGCAGTACTTC.

The genes are TRBV27 and TRBJ2-2; no definite D call. The germline gives CDR1 MNHEY, CDR2 SMNVEV (reference sequence). Trimming took 3 bases from V and 5 from J, leaving 10 bases between them. CDR3 length equals 14 residues. CDR3 sequence reads: CASSLSRQTGELFF. The CDR3 DNA sequence: TGTGCCAGCAGTTTGTCGAGGCAGACCGGGGAGCTGTTTTTT.

This CDR3 is CASSLGRKYGYTF. The DNA of the CDR3 is TGTGCCAGCAGCCTGGGGCGGAAGTATGGCTACACCTTC. This chain links TRBV7-9 with TRBJ1-2, with a weak D call TRBD1 (5 bases). Germline V gene lookup returns CDR1 SEHNR and CDR2 FQNEAQ (reference sequence). The CDR3 is 13 residues long. V lost 5 bases, J lost 5 bases, and 12 bases lay in between. Full variable domain (missing parts from reference TRBV7-9 and TRBJ1-2): DTGVSQNPRHKITKRGQNVTFRCDPISEHNRLYWYRQTLGQGPEFLTYFQNEAQLEKSRLLSDRFSAERPKGSFSTLEIQRTEQGDSAMYLCASSLGRKYGYTFGSGTRLTVV.